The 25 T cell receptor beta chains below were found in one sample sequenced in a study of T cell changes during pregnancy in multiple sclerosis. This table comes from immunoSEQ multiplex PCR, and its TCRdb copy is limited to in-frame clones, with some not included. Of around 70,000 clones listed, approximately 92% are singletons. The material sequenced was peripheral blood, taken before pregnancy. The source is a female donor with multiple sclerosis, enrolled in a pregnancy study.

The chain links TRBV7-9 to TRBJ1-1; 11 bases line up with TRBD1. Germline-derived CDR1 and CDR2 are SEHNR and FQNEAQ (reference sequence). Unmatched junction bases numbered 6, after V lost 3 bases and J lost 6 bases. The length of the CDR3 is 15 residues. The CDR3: CASSFTLGQGAEAFF. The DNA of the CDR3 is TGTGCCAGCAGCTTTACTTTGGGACAGGGGGCTGAAGCTTTCTTT.

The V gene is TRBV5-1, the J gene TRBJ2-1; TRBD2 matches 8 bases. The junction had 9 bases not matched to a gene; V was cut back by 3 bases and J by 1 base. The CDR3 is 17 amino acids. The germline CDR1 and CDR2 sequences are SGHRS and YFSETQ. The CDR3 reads CASSSPRAGASYNEQFF. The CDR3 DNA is TGCGCCAGCAGCTCACCTCGAGCGGGAGCTTCCTACAATGAGCAGTTCTTC.

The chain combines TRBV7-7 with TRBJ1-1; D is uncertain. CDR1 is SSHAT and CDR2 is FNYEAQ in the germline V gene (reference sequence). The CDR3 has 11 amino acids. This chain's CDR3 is CDIGGRPEAFF. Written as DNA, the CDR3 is TGTGATATCGGAGGGAGGCCTGAAGCTTTCTTT.

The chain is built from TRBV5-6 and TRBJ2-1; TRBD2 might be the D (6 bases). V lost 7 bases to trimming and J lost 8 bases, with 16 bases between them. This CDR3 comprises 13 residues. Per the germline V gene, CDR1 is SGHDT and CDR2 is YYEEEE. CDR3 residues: CASFSWGVYEQFF. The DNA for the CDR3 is TGTGCCAGCTTCAGTTGGGGGGTCTATGAGCAGTTCTTC.

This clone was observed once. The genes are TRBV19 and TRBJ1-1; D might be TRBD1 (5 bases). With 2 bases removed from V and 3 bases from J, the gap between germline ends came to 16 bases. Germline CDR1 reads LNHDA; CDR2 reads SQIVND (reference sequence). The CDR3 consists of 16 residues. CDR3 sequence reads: CASSIPPRRGDTEAFF. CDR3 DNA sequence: TGTGCCAGTAGTATACCACCAAGGAGGGGCGACACTGAAGCTTTCTTT. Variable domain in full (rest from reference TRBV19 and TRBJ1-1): DGGITQSPKYLFRKEGQNVTLSCEQNLNHDAMYWYRQDPGQGLRLIYYSQIVNDFQKGDIAEGYSVSREKKESFPLTVTSAQKNPTAFYLCASSIPPRRGDTEAFFGQGTRLTVV.

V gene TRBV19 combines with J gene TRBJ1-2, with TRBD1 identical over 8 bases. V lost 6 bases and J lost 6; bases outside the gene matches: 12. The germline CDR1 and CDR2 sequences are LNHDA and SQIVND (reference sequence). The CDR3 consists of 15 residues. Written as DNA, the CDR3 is TGTGCCAGTAGGATGACAGGGGTTCCGGGCGATGGCTACACCTTC. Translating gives CASRMTGVPGDGYTF.

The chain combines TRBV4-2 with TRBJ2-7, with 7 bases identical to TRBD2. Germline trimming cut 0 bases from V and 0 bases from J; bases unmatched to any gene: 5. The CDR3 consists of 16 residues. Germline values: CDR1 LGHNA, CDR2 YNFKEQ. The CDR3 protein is CASSQEEASGSYEQYF. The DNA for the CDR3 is TGTGCCAGCAGCCAAGAGGAAGCTAGCGGCTCCTACGAGCAGTACTTC.

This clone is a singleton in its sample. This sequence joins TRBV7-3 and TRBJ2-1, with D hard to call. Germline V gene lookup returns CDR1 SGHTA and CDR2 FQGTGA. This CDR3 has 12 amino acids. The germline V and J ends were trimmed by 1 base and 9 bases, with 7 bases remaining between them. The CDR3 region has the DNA TGTGCCAGCAGCTTAAAAGCTGGTGAGCAGTTCTTC. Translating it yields CASSLKAGEQFF.

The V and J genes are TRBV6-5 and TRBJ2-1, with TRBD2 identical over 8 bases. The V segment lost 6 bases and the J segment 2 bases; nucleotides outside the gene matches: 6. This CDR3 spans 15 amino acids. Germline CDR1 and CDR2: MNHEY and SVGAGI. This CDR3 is CASSPAGVTYNEQFF. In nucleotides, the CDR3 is TGTGCCAGCAGCCCAGCGGGAGTTACCTACAATGAGCAGTTCTTC.

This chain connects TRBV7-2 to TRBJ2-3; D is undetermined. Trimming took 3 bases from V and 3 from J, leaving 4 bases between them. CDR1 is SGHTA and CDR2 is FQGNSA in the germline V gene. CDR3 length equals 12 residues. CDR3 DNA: TGTGCCAGCAGCTTGTCGACAGATACGCAGTATTTT. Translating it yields CASSLSTDTQYF. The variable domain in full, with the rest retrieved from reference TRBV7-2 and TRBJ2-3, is GAGVSQSPSNKVTEKGKDVELRCDPISGHTALYWYRQSLGQGLEFLIYFQGNSAPDKSGLPSDRFSAERTGGSVSTLTIQRTQQEDSAVYLCASSLSTDTQYFGPGTRLTVL.

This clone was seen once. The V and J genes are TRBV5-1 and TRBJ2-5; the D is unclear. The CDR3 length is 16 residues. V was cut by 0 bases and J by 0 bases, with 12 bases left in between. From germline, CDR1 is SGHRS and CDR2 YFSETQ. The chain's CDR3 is CASSLDLSVYQETQYF. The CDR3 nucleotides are TGCGCCAGCAGCTTGGATTTATCGGTATACCAAGAGACCCAGTACTTC.

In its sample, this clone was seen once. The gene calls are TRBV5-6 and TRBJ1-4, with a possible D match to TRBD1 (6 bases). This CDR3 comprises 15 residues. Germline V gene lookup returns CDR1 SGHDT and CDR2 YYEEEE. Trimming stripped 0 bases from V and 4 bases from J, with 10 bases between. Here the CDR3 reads CASSLDRDLNEKLFF. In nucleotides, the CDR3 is TGTGCCAGCAGCTTGGACAGGGACCTTAATGAAAAACTGTTTTTT. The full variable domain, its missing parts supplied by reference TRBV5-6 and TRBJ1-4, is DAGVTQSPTHLIKTRGQQVTLRCSPKSGHDTVSWYQQALGQGPQFIFQYYEEEERQRGNFPDRFSGHQFPNYSSELNVNALLLGDSALYLCASSLDRDLNEKLFFGSGTQLSVL.

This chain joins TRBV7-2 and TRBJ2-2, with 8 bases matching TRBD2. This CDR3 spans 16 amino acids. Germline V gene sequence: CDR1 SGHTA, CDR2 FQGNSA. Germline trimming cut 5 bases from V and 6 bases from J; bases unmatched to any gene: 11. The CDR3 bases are TGTGCCAGCAGCGTCGGAGCGGGAGTGCGGGCCGGGGAGCTGTTTTTT. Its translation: CASSVGAGVRAGELFF.

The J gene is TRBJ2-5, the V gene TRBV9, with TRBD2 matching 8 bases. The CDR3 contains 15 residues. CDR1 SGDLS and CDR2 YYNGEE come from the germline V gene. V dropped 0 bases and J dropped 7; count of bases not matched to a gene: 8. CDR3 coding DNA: TGTGCCAGCAGCGTAGACGGGAGGGCCCAGGGGACCCAGTACTTC. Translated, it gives CASSVDGRAQGTQYF. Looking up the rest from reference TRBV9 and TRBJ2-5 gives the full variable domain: DSGVTQTPKHLITATGQRVTLRCSPRSGDLSVYWYQQSLDQGLQFLIQYYNGEERAKGNILERFSAQQFPDLHSELNLSSLELGDSALYFCASSVDGRAQGTQYFGPGTRLLVL.

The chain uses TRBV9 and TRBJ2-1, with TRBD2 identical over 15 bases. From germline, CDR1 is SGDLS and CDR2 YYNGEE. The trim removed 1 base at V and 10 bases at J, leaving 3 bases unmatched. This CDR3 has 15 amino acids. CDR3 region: CASSVTGTSGREQFF. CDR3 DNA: TGTGCCAGCAGCGTAACCGGGACTAGCGGGAGGGAGCAGTTCTTC.

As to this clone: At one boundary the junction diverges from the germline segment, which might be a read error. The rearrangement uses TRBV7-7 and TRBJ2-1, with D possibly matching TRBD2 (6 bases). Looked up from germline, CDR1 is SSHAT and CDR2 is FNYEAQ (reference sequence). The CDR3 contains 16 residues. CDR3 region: CASSLGLQTGSNEQFF. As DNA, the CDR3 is TGTGCTAGCAGCTTAGGGTTGCAAACCGGGAGTAATGAGCAGTTCTTC.

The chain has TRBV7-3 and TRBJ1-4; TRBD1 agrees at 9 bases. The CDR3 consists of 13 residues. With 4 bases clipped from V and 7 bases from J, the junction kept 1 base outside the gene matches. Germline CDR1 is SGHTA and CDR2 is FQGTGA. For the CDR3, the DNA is TGTGCCAGCAGCTCGGGACAGGGTGAAAAACTGTTTTTT. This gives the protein CASSSGQGEKLFF.

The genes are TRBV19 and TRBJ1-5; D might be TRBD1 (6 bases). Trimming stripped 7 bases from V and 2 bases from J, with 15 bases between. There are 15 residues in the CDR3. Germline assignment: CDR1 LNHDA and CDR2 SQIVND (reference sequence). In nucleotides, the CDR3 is TGTGCCAGTAAGGACAGTTTGGGCGGCAATCAGCCCCAGCATTTT. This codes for CASKDSLGGNQPQHF.

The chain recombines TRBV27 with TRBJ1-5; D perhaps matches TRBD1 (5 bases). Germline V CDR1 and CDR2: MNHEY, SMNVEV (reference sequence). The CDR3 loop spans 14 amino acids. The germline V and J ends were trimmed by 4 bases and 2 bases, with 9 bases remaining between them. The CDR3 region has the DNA TGTGCCAGCAGTTATGCGGGGGGCAATCAGCCCCAGCATTTT. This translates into CASSYAGGNQPQHF.

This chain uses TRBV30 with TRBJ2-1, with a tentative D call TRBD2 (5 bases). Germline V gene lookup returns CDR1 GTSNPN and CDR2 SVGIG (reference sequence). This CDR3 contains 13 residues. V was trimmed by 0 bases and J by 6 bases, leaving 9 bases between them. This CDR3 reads CAWSVHGVNEQFF. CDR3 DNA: TGTGCCTGGAGTGTACACGGGGTCAATGAGCAGTTCTTC.

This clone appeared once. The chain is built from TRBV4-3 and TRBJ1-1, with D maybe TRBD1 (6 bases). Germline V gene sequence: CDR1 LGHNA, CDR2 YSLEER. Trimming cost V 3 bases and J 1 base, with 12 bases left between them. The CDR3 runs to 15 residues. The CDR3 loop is CASSHIGQQNTEAFF. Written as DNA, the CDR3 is TGCGCCAGCAGCCACATTGGACAGCAGAACACTGAAGCTTTCTTT.

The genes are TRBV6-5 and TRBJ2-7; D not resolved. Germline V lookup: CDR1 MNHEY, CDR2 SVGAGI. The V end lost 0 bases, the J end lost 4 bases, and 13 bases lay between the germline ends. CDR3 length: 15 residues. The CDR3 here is CASSYSAEAVYEQYF. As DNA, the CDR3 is TGTGCCAGCAGTTACTCTGCAGAGGCGGTATACGAGCAGTACTTC.

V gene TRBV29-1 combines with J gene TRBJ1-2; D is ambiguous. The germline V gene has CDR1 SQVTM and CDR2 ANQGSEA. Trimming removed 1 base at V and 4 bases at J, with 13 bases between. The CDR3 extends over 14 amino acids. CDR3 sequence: CSVEVLTPFYGYTF. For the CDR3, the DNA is TGCAGCGTTGAAGTCCTTACACCGTTCTATGGCTACACCTTC. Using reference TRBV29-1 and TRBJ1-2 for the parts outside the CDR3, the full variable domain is SAVISQKPSRDICQRGTSLTIQCQVDSQVTMMFWYRQQPGQSLTLIATANQGSEATYESGFVIDKFPISRPNLTFSTLTVSNMSPEDSSIYLCSVEVLTPFYGYTFGSGTRLTVV.

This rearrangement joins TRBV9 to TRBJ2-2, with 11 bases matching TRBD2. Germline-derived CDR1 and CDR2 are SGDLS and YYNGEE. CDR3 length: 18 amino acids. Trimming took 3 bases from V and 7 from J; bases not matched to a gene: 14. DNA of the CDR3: TGTGCCAGCAGCGCCCATAAACTAGCGGGAGTGACGGTCGGGGAGCTGTTTTTT. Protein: CASSAHKLAGVTVGELFF.

CDR3 in amino acids: CASSSNSGGPYEQYF. The CDR3 coding sequence is TGTGCCAGCAGCTCGAATAGCGGAGGTCCCTACGAGCAGTACTTC. The V gene is TRBV28, the J gene TRBJ2-7; D perhaps matches TRBD2 (6 bases). Trimming removed 6 bases at V and 2 bases at J, with 17 bases between. The CDR3 runs 15 residues. From germline, CDR1 is MDHEN and CDR2 SYDVKM. Using reference TRBV28 and TRBJ2-7 for the parts outside the CDR3, the full variable domain is DVKVTQSSRYLVKRTGEKVFLECVQDMDHENMFWYRQDPGLGLRLIYFSYDVKMKEKGDIPEGYSVSREKKERFSLILESASTNQTSMYLCASSSNSGGPYEQYFGPGTRLTVT.